A selection of T cell receptor beta chains follows, all from one sample in a study of T-cell memory formation after mild COVID-19. TCRdb ran MiXCR on the 5' RACE reads and lists one entry per CDR3 protein. The repertoire holds 200,000 to 250,000 distinct CDR3 sequences, with 27% as singletons. The sequencing input was PBMCs or a T cell subset sorted from them (not recorded which). Receptor source: an adult woman who had mild COVID-19 (a few samples of this study predate the infection). Cell type and time point are not known. Both conserved end residues are part of each CDR3. The D gene is left open where the match is weak. Some rows mark clone size as missing; the rest say once, few, many or name a class of expanded clone.

v_gene: TRBV7-9; abundance: few; d_gene: TRBD2; j_gene: TRBJ2-1; CDR3aa: CASSLGGGSGSEQFF; CDR3nt: TGTGCCAGCAGCTTAGGTGGCGGGAGTGGGAGTGAGCAGTTCTTC
v_gene: TRBV6-5; abundance: .; d_gene: .; j_gene: TRBJ1-1; CDR3aa: CASSRYLNPTEAFF; CDR3nt: TGTGCCAGCAGCCGGTACCTAAATCCCACTGAAGCTTTCTTT
v_gene: TRBV14; abundance: few; d_gene: .; j_gene: TRBJ2-7; CDR3aa: CASSQYPTGPFYEQYF; CDR3nt: TGTGCCAGCAGCCAGTACCCGACAGGCCCCTTCTACGAGCAGTACTTC
v_gene: TRBV15; abundance: few; d_gene: .; j_gene: TRBJ2-3; CDR3aa: CATSRDPVDTQYF; CDR3nt: TGTGCCACCAGCAGAGATCCTGTCGATACGCAGTATTTT
v_gene: TRBV12-5; abundance: .; d_gene: TRBD2; j_gene: TRBJ2-2; CDR3aa: CASGLVWDPTSGRRGTGELFF; CDR3nt: TGTGCTAGTGGTTTGGTATGGGACCCGACTAGCGGGAGAAGAGGGACCGGGGAGCTGTTTTTT
v_gene: TRBV7-6; abundance: few; d_gene: .; j_gene: TRBJ2-5; CDR3aa: CASSFLGDRDNQETQYF; CDR3nt: TGTGCCAGCAGCTTCCTAGGCGACCGGGACAACCAAGAGACCCAGTACTTC
v_gene: TRBV12-3/TRBV12-4; abundance: .; d_gene: .; j_gene: TRBJ1-3; CDR3aa: CASRSNGAGNTIYF; CDR3nt: TGTGCCAGCAGGTCCAATGGTGCTGGAAACACCATATATTTT
v_gene: TRBV5-1; abundance: few; d_gene: .; j_gene: TRBJ2-2; CDR3aa: CASSLWGSTGELFF; CDR3nt: TGCGCCAGCAGCTTATGGGGCTCCACCGGGGAGCTGTTTTTT
v_gene: TRBV27; abundance: .; d_gene: .; j_gene: TRBJ2-7; CDR3aa: CASSFFRTTDEQYF; CDR3nt: TGTGCCAGCAGTTTCTTCCGGACAACCGACGAGCAGTACTTC
v_gene: TRBV6-5; abundance: .; d_gene: .; j_gene: TRBJ1-1; CDR3aa: CASSRQINTEAFF; CDR3nt: TGTGCCAGCAGTCGACAGATTAACACTGAAGCTTTCTTT
v_gene: TRBV28; abundance: .; d_gene: .; j_gene: TRBJ2-7; CDR3aa: CASSLRASWPGEQYF; CDR3nt: TGTGCCAGCAGTTTAAGGGCTAGCTGGCCTGGGGAGCAGTACTTC
v_gene: TRBV9; abundance: few; d_gene: .; j_gene: TRBJ2-1; CDR3aa: CASSTLSRGNEQFF; CDR3nt: TGTGCCAGCAGCACACTCAGTCGGGGAAATGAGCAGTTCTTC
v_gene: TRBV6-2/TRBV6-3; abundance: few; d_gene: TRBD1; j_gene: TRBJ2-3; CDR3aa: CASSSGQDETDTQYF; CDR3nt: TGTGCCAGCAGTTCAGGACAGGATGAAACAGATACGCAGTATTTT